The 27 T cell receptor beta chains listed next were all sequenced from one sample in a study of T cell responses to AZD1222 COVID-19 vaccine. The repertoire was sequenced with immunoSEQ multiplex PCR; TCRdb's copy has only in-frame clones and lacks some. This sample has some 120,000 clones, with approximately 90% found just once. The material was peripheral blood, obtained 28 days after the second AZD1222 dose. The origin of the receptors is an adult who received the AZD1222 COVID-19 vaccine.

The chain recombines TRBV10-2 with TRBJ2-3; D is unresolved. Germline values: CDR1 WSHSY, CDR2 SAAADI. V dropped 2 bases and J dropped 5 bases, with 14 bases sitting between them. The CDR3 spans 15 residues. In DNA, the CDR3 is TGCGCCAGCAGTGAGACGGTCCTCATGGGAGATACGCAGTATTTT. This sequence encodes CASSETVLMGDTQYF.

The chain joins TRBV28 to TRBJ2-1; the D is unclear. V was trimmed by 9 bases and J by 0 bases, leaving 6 bases between them. The CDR3 spans 12 residues. Germline-derived CDR1 and CDR2 are MDHEN and SYDVKM. CDR3 loop: CASWSSYNEQFF. Written as DNA, the CDR3 is TGTGCCAGTTGGAGCTCCTACAATGAGCAGTTCTTC.

The chain couples TRBV12-5 to TRBJ1-5; 8 nucleotides line up with TRBD1. The junction had 5 bases not matched to a gene; V was cut back by 0 bases and J by 7 bases. This CDR3 is built from 15 residues. Per the germline V gene, CDR1 is LGHNT and CDR2 is FRNRAP. CDR3 sequence reads: CASGLVDRGRQPQHF. CDR3 sequence (DNA): TGTGCTAGTGGTTTGGTAGACAGGGGACGGCAGCCCCAGCATTTT. The full variable domain, in which reference TRBV12-5 and TRBJ1-5 provide the parts outside the CDR3, is DARVTQTPRHKVTEMGQEVTMRCQPILGHNTVFWYRQTMMQGLELLAYFRNRAPLDDSGMPKDRFSAEMPDATLATLKIQPSEPRDSAVYFCASGLVDRGRQPQHFGDGTRLSIL.

The chain links TRBV6-1 to TRBJ2-5; 10 nucleotides line up with TRBD2. Germline assignment: CDR1 MNHNS and CDR2 SASEGT. The CDR3 sequence is 18 residues long. Trimming took 2 bases from V and 4 from J; bases not matched to a gene: 13. The CDR3 coding sequence is TGTGCCAGCAGTGAATCGCTATTGCTAGCGGGGGTGGCAGAGACCCAGTACTTC. Protein: CASSESLLLAGVAETQYF.

J is TRBJ1-5 and V is TRBV10-1; D remains unclear. Trimming took 2 bases from V and 6 from J, leaving 8 bases between them. The CDR3 has 13 residues. The germline CDR1 and CDR2 sequences are WNHNN and SYGVQD (reference sequence). CDR3 nucleotides: TGCGCCAGCAGTGAGGTCTGGACTCAGCCCCAGCATTTT. Translating it yields CASSEVWTQPQHF.

The chain uses TRBV27 and TRBJ2-2; D might be TRBD1 or TRBD2, each matching 6 bases. Germline CDR1 and CDR2: MNHEY and SMNVEV (reference sequence). V lost 7 bases and J 1 base, leaving 13 bases between the germline ends. The CDR3 has 15 amino acids. The CDR3, as DNA: TGTGCCAGCAAGCCCCGGGGGCAGAACACCGGGGAGCTGTTTTTT. This sequence encodes CASKPRGQNTGELFF.

The chain carries TRBV29-1 and TRBJ1-1; TRBD1 might be the D (6 bases). Trimming removed 6 bases from V and 1 base from J, with 6 bases in between. This CDR3 has 11 amino acids. Germline-derived CDR1 and CDR2 are SQVTM and ANQGSEA. The CDR3, as DNA: TGCAGCGTGACAGGGAACACTGAAGCTTTCTTT. It specifies CSVTGNTEAFF.

In DNA, the CDR3 is TGTGCCACCAGCCCACGACAGGGGGCGGCTGGCTACACCTTC. It translates to CATSPRQGAAGYTF. The rearrangement joins TRBV15 to TRBJ1-2; 10 bases match TRBD1. The CDR3 has 14 residues. The germline CDR1 and CDR2 sequences are LNHNV and YYDKDF (reference sequence). Trimming cost V 5 bases and J 7 bases; bases outside gene matches: 7.

V gene TRBV11-3 combines with J gene TRBJ1-2, with 8 nucleotides matching TRBD1. The CDR3 loop spans 14 amino acids. V was clipped by 5 bases and J by 6 bases; unmatched bases: 8. The V gene's germline CDR1 is SGHNT and CDR2 YENEEA. The CDR3 region has the DNA TGTGCCAGCAGCCTGACAGGGGTCCCCAATGGCTACACCTTC. Translated: CASSLTGVPNGYTF.

The chain uses TRBV5-4 and TRBJ2-3; no clear D gene. The V gene lost 3 bases and the J gene lost 5 bases, with 7 bases spanning the gap. Germline values: CDR1 SGHNT, CDR2 YYREEE (reference sequence). The CDR3 spans 12 residues. CDR3 loop: CASSSARDTQYF. The CDR3 DNA sequence: TGTGCCAGCAGCTCTGCTCGAGATACGCAGTATTTT.

This chain uses TRBV3-1 (or the pseudogene TRBV3-2) with TRBJ2-3; the D is unclear. Germline CDR1 is LGHDT and CDR2 is YNNKEL (reference sequence). The length of the CDR3 is 13 residues. The V gene lost 0 bases and the J gene lost 9 bases, with 10 bases spanning the gap. This CDR3 reads CASSQDGRVTQYF. The CDR3 bases are TGTGCCAGCAGCCAAGACGGTAGGGTGACGCAGTATTTT.

This chain connects TRBV10-3 to TRBJ1-2; 10 bases align to TRBD1. The CDR3 contains 14 residues. Germline V gene sequence: CDR1 ENHRY, CDR2 SYGVKD. Germline trimming cut 7 bases from V and 7 bases from J; bases unmatched to any gene: 9. Here the CDR3 reads CAINPGTGVAGYTF. The CDR3 nucleotides read TGTGCCATCAACCCCGGGACAGGGGTTGCTGGCTACACCTTC.

Only one count was recorded for this clone. The chain carries TRBV7-3 and TRBJ2-6; D ambiguous. Germline assignment: CDR1 SGHTA and CDR2 FQGTGA. V was clipped by 4 bases and J by 3 bases, with 4 bases between them. The CDR3 sequence is 13 residues long. DNA for the CDR3: TGTGCCAGCAGCTCAAATGGGGCCAACGTCCTGACTTTC. Its protein product is CASSSNGANVLTF.

The DNA of the CDR3 is TGTGCCAGCAGTTTACGGGGGGGCGCCTACGAGCAGTACTTC. It codes for CASSLRGGAYEQYF. The chain is built from TRBV6-5 and TRBJ2-7, with 8 bases identical to TRBD2. Germline V gives CDR1 MNHEY, CDR2 SVGAGI. After removal of 4 bases from V and 2 bases from J, the junction contained 4 bases not matched to a gene. The CDR3 runs to 14 residues.

The chain uses TRBV3-1 (or the pseudogene TRBV3-2) and TRBJ2-4, with unresolved D. The CDR3 loop spans 14 amino acids. Germline values: CDR1 LGHDT, CDR2 YNNKEL (reference sequence). The V and J ends lost 2 bases and 7 bases respectively, with 12 bases between them. The CDR3 DNA reads TGTGCCAGCAGCCAACAAGGGTCGGAGAACATTCAGTACTTC. Translating gives CASSQQGSENIQYF.

The V gene is TRBV6-5, the J gene TRBJ2-1; possible D gene TRBD1, 5 bases. Per the germline V gene, CDR1 is MNHEY and CDR2 is SVGAGI. The CDR3 has 12 amino acids. The V gene lost 11 bases and the J gene lost 10 bases, with 18 bases spanning the gap. CDR3 region: CAYRSQGNEQFF. The CDR3 DNA follows: TGTGCCTACCGGAGTCAGGGCAACGAGCAGTTCTTC.

Remarks on this clone: At one end, the junction sequence differs from germline, possibly due to a read error. The gene calls are TRBV7-2 and TRBJ2-1, with D possibly matching TRBD2 (6 bases). Germline V gene data show CDR1 as SGHTA and CDR2 as FQGNSA. The CDR3 is made up of 15 amino acids. CDR3 nucleotides: TGTGCCAGCAGCTTAGGCGGGGTTGACTACAGTGAGCAGTTCTTC. This codes for CASSLGGVDYSEQFF.

The chain links TRBV7-3 to TRBJ1-2; D not certain. CDR1 and CDR2 (germline): SGHTA, FQGTGA. The length of the CDR3 is 14 residues. V was cut by 2 bases and J by 1 base, with 8 bases left in between. The CDR3, as DNA: TGTGCCAGCAGCTTAGGCGGCAGTAACTATGGCTACACCTTC. Encoded protein: CASSLGGSNYGYTF. Complete variable domain (other parts from reference TRBV7-3 and TRBJ1-2): GAGVSQTPSNKVTEKGKYVELRCDPISGHTALYWYRQSLGQGPEFLIYFQGTGAADDSGLPNDRFFAVRPEGSVSTLKIQRTERGDSAVYLCASSLGGSNYGYTFGSGTRLTVV.

The chain uses TRBV28 and TRBJ2-7; the match to TRBD1 covers 9 bases. The CDR3 covers 16 residues. Germline values: CDR1 MDHEN, CDR2 SYDVKM. V gave up 2 bases and J gave up 2 bases; unmatched junction bases: 7. The CDR3 protein is CASSLVGTGRPYEQYF. As DNA, the CDR3 is TGTGCCAGCAGTTTAGTAGGGACAGGGCGTCCCTACGAGCAGTACTTC.

J is TRBJ1-5 and V is TRBV4-1, with 7 bases matching TRBD1. CDR3 size: 16 residues. From germline, CDR1 is MGHRA and CDR2 YSYEKL. V was clipped by 3 bases and J by 4 bases; unmatched bases: 9. The CDR3 coding sequence is TGCGCCAGCAGCCATCAGACAGGGTTGGGGAATCAGCCCCAGCATTTT. The encoded protein is CASSHQTGLGNQPQHF.

A note on this clone: The identical CDR3 is also encoded by other nucleotide sequences in the sample. The chain joins TRBV3-1 (or the pseudogene TRBV3-2) to TRBJ1-1, with D possibly being TRBD1 (5 bases). The CDR3 is 11 amino acids. Germline V gene sequence: CDR1 LGHDT, CDR2 YNNKEL (reference sequence). Trimming left V 1 base short and J 8 bases short, with 5 bases between. CDR3 DNA: TGTGCCAGCAGCCAAGGGGGGGAAGCTTTCTTT. Its translation: CASSQGGEAFF.

V usage is TRBV19 and J usage is TRBJ1-1; 9 nucleotides align to TRBD1. The CDR3 loop spans 14 amino acids. The J segment lost 5 bases and the V segment lost 6 bases, leaving 7 bases of the junction unmatched. Germline assignment: CDR1 LNHDA and CDR2 SQIVND (reference sequence). CDR3 protein: CASRGQGGYTEAFF. CDR3 in DNA: TGTGCCAGTAGGGGACAGGGAGGATATACTGAAGCTTTCTTT.

This sequence joins TRBV11-3 and TRBJ1-6; D is ambiguous. Trimming removed 0 bases from V and 8 bases from J, with 11 bases in between. The CDR3 runs 15 residues. CDR1 is SGHNT, CDR2 YENEEA, per germline. The CDR3 DNA is TGTGCCAGCAGCTTAGATGCCTTGGGATATTCACCCCTCCACTTT. This codes for CASSLDALGYSPLHF.

This clone was counted a few times. The chain couples TRBV7-2 to TRBJ2-1; D might be TRBD1 (6 bases). Deletions cut 5 bases from V and 7 bases from J, with 21 bases between. The CDR3 has 16 residues. The germline V gene has CDR1 SGHTA and CDR2 FQGNSA. The CDR3 spells CASSTAPGHLGNEQFF. The CDR3 DNA reads TGTGCCAGCAGCACTGCCCCGGGACACTTGGGAAATGAGCAGTTCTTC.

The chain joins TRBV6-5 to TRBJ2-1; 10 nucleotides line up with TRBD1. CDR1 is MNHEY, CDR2 SVGAGI, per germline. This CDR3 spans 14 amino acids. Losses at the gene ends were 10 bases for V and 8 bases for J; bases not matched to a gene: 11. The CDR3 DNA reads as TGTGCCACCCCTTCGACAGGGGGCCTCGATGAGCAGTTCTTC. Translated: CATPSTGGLDEQFF.

V and J are TRBV7-9 and TRBJ1-3; D not resolved. The V end was cut by 4 bases, the J end by 10 bases, with 8 bases between. This CDR3 region has 11 residues. Germline V CDR1 and CDR2: SEHNR, FQNEAQ (reference sequence). As DNA, the CDR3 is TGTGCCAGCAGCTCTCGGTTTACCATATATTTT. It encodes CASSSRFTIYF.

This sequence joins TRBV5-1 and TRBJ2-1; no clear D gene. Germline V gives CDR1 SGHRS, CDR2 YFSETQ. The V gene lost 4 bases and the J gene lost 3 bases, with 17 bases spanning the gap. This CDR3 spans 16 amino acids. CDR3 in amino acids: CASSPTTGPNYNEQFF. CDR3 DNA: TGCGCCAGCAGCCCCACGACTGGTCCAAACTACAATGAGCAGTTCTTC.